Sequencing of this T cell receptor beta chain was carried out in a study of blood T cells in healthy people across ages. Study-wide points: Observed TCR beta diversity showed a strong correlation with the percentage of naive T cells as measured by flow cytometry. In long-lived donors, naive CD4+ cell counts and diversity exceeded those of aged donors.

With 0 bases removed from V and 6 bases from J, the gap between germline ends came to 10 bases. Germline V gives CDR1 MNHEY, CDR2 SVGAGI. The CDR3 is 14 residues long. For the second PCR, which ran for about 6 to 11 cycles, a sample-barcoded 5' primer and a J-beta primer mix were used. The template-switch adaptor was a 5' adaptor with 12 random nucleotides. It tagged each cDNA molecule. TCRdb independently ran MiXCR on the 5' RACE reads; one entry per CDR3 protein. The table shows 1 million or so distinct CDR3 sequences, with almost 25% occurring only once. This clonotype has just a few counts. Its antigen is currently unknown. These same data were also listed under a study on T cells of mothers and their children. As that report states: Clones that were microchimeric and persistent were not detected among T cells.

This sequence originates from a girl aged 2 to 10 in good health. Input material: blood. V gene TRBV6-5 combines with J gene TRBJ2-3; D possibly corresponds to TRBD2 (5 bases). CDR3 in amino acids: CASSYSDSRDTQYF. For the CDR3, the DNA is TGTGCCAGCAGTTACTCGGACTCGAGGGATACGCAGTATTTT.